The T cell receptor (beta chain) under discussion was sequenced for a study of cytomegalovirus exposure and HLA in healthy donors. Study-wide results and limits: V- and J-gene trimming in TCR beta was tied to a missense DCLRE1C variant by an analysis performed later. CMV antigen specificity of a few CMV-associated chains was confirmed in vitro. Donors belonging to an Asian-associated ancestry cluster reportedly showed fewer N-insertions in productive TCRs than the approximately 680-donor mean, according to what a later analysis found.

Worth noting for this clone: Its antigen is unidentified.

The PCR made use of 60 Vbeta and 13 Jbeta primers. TCRdb keeps only in-frame clones here, not all; method: immunoSEQ multiplex PCR. This sample yields 100,000 to 150,000 clones, of which under 85% are seen a single time; more than 4% belongs to the top ten. The CDR3 sequence is 14 residues long. CDR1 SGHTS and CDR2 YDEGEE come from the germline V gene. The ends lost 3 bases at V and 2 bases at J; junction bases unmatched: 3. Sequencing input: PBMCs. The V gene is TRBV5-8, the J gene TRBJ2-7, with 9 bases aligning to TRBD1. This TCR came from a male donor in good health and CMV-seropositive. The CDR3 sequence is CASSSGQGTYEQYF. For the CDR3, the DNA is TGTGCCAGCAGCTCGGGACAGGGTACCTACGAGCAGTACTTC.